This T cell receptor beta chain emerged from a study of T cells after yellow fever vaccination. Across the whole study: Fractions of limited cellularity were prepared by means of SMART-Seq v4 Ultra Low Input. Findings and limits, study-wide: Contaminants from the bulk population, in the form of abundant clonotypes, could be found in FACS-sorted repertoires.

CDR1 is LGHNA, CDR2 YNFKEQ, per germline. The CDR3 covers 14 residues. After removal of 4 bases from V and 8 bases from J, the junction contained 5 bases not matched to a gene. A word on this clonotype: The antigen remains unidentified.

A single record per CDR3 protein comes from TCRdb applying MiXCR to the 5' RACE reads. Among almost 600,000 distinct CDR3 sequences listed, less than 15% were seen once. The chain couples TRBV4-2 to TRBJ2-1; 10 positions match TRBD2. This sequence was found in a man aged 25-45 years who received the YFV17D yellow fever vaccine. Sequenced material: PBMCs, taken on the day of the yellow fever booster vaccination. The CDR3 nucleotides are TGTGCCAGCAGCCCTAGCGGGAGAGGGGATGAGCAGTTCTTC. Translated: CASSPSGRGDEQFF.